This T cell receptor beta chain stems from a study of blood T cell repertoires in COVID-19. Study information: Sources were T cells, B-cell-depleted T cells, or PBMCs; the material itself was cDNA or gDNA.

Authors' data handling: Reference gene primer amplification in the assay estimated nucleated cell counts. TCRdb keeps only in-frame clones here, not all; method: immunoSEQ multiplex PCR. V and J calls and clone size follow that table, whereas D and trimming were derived from the DNA. The table has hundreds of thousands of clones, about 83% seen once. J was trimmed by 6 bases and V by 3 bases; bases with no gene match: 6. Germline values: CDR1 MNHEY, CDR2 SMNVEV (reference sequence). The CDR3 is 17 residues long. This receptor was identified in a woman aged 50 to 65 with acute or convalescent COVID-19. The chain recombines TRBV27 with TRBJ2-2; 14 bases line up with TRBD2. Sequences were obtained from peripheral blood. CDR3 sequence (DNA): TGTGCCAGCAGTTTTAGGACTAGCGGGAGGACCCCCGGGGAGCTGTTTTTT. It specifies CASSFRTSGRTPGELFF.